The 16 T cell receptor beta chains in this list originate from one sample, sequenced in a study of CD8 T cell repertoires and HIV-1 epitope variants. Sequenced by immunoSEQ multiplex PCR; TCRdb stores in-frame clones only, minus some. Of 4,500 to 6,000 clones in the sample, approximately 70% were seen once. Their target antigens are unknown. Sequencing used cultured CD8+ T cells derived from PBMCs. These TCRs come from a male donor with HIV.

The chain links TRBV19 to TRBJ1-1; D might be TRBD1 (5 bases). V gave up 0 bases and J gave up 6 bases, with 8 bases separating them. The CDR3 runs to 13 residues. Germline V gene sequence: CDR1 LNHDA, CDR2 SQIVND (reference sequence). DNA of the CDR3: TGTGCCAGTAGTATAGACCGGACACCTGAAGCTTTCTTT. Its protein is CASSIDRTPEAFF.

The V call is TRBV9, the J call TRBJ1-2; D ambiguous. Germline lookup yields CDR1 SGDLS and CDR2 YYNGEE. Trimming removed 4 bases from V and 3 bases from J, with 19 bases in between. CDR3 length: 16 amino acids. CDR3 protein: CASSPRTLPRDYGYTF. In nucleotides, the CDR3 is TGTGCCAGCAGCCCCCGGACGCTCCCGCGGGACTATGGCTACACCTTC. The full variable domain, with the rest looked up from reference TRBV9 and TRBJ1-2, is DSGVTQTPKHLITATGQRVTLRCSPRSGDLSVYWYQQSLDQGLQFLIQYYNGEERAKGNILERFSAQQFPDLHSELNLSSLELGDSALYFCASSPRTLPRDYGYTFGSGTRLTVV.

The chain is built from TRBV9 and TRBJ2-5, with D tentatively TRBD2 (7 bases). The germline V and J ends were trimmed by 3 bases and 2 bases, with 17 bases remaining between them. The V gene's germline CDR1 is SGDLS and CDR2 YYNGEE. The length of the CDR3 is 16 residues. The CDR3 DNA reads as TGTGCCAGCAGCGGACGAGGGGGGGAGAGACAAGAGACCCAGTACTTC. It yields the protein CASSGRGGERQETQYF.

V usage is TRBV13 and J usage is TRBJ1-2; possible D gene TRBD1, 5 bases. The CDR3 length is 17 residues. V lost 0 bases to trimming and J lost 6 bases, with 20 bases between them. From germline, CDR1 is PRHDT and CDR2 FYEKMQ (reference sequence). The DNA of the CDR3 is TGTGCCAGCAGCTTAGGGGGGTTCGGCTTAGGGGTGGATGGCTACACCTTC. Protein sequence: CASSLGGFGLGVDGYTF.

V and J are TRBV9 and TRBJ2-5, with D hard to call. The ends were cut back, 3 bases at V and 1 base at J, with 10 bases in the middle. From germline, CDR1 is SGDLS and CDR2 YYNGEE. The CDR3 sequence is 14 residues long. CDR3 region: CASSAGPTQETQYF. The CDR3 DNA is TGTGCCAGCAGCGCTGGACCTACCCAAGAGACCCAGTACTTC. The full variable domain, with the rest looked up from reference TRBV9 and TRBJ2-5, is DSGVTQTPKHLITATGQRVTLRCSPRSGDLSVYWYQQSLDQGLQFLIQYYNGEERAKGNILERFSAQQFPDLHSELNLSSLELGDSALYFCASSAGPTQETQYFGPGTRLLVL.

V gene TRBV7-2 combines with J gene TRBJ2-7; no definite D call. CDR1 and CDR2 (germline): SGHTA, FQGNSA. The V end lost 6 bases, the J end lost 2 bases, and 14 bases lay between the germline ends. This CDR3 is 14 amino acids long. The CDR3 bases are TGTGCCAGCAGTTCAGATGTCTCGGCCTACGAGCAGTACTTC. Translated, it gives CASSSDVSAYEQYF.

The V gene is TRBV28, the J gene TRBJ1-5, with TRBD1 matching over 9 bases. Germline assignment: CDR1 MDHEN and CDR2 SYDVKM. The CDR3 has 14 residues. The trim removed 5 bases at V and 4 bases at J, leaving 3 bases unmatched. CDR3 amino acids: CASSLGTGNQPQHF. For the CDR3, the DNA is TGTGCCAGCAGTCTCGGGACAGGGAATCAGCCCCAGCATTTT.

The chain carries TRBV9 and TRBJ2-1; a possible D gene is TRBD2 (6 bases). The CDR3 sequence is 14 residues long. Trimming shortened V by 4 bases and J by 5 bases, and 13 bases separated the two germline ends. Germline V lookup: CDR1 SGDLS, CDR2 YYNGEE. The CDR3 DNA is TGTGCCAGCAGCACCGGGGGAGGCGACAATGAGCAGTTCTTC. This encodes CASSTGGGDNEQFF.

This clone was counted between two and nine times. The rearrangement joins TRBV6-1 to TRBJ2-1; weak D call: TRBD1 (5 bases). V lost 4 bases and J 6 bases, leaving 7 bases between the germline ends. CDR3 length: 12 residues. Germline lookup yields CDR1 MNHNS and CDR2 SASEGT. In DNA form, the CDR3 reads TGTGCCAGCAGTGGACAGCTCAATGAGCAGTTCTTC. Protein sequence: CASSGQLNEQFF.

J is TRBJ1-3 and V is TRBV7-8; no reliable D call. Germline V lookup: CDR1 SGHVS, CDR2 FQNEAQ. The V end was cut by 1 base, the J end by 0 bases, with 10 bases between. This CDR3 contains 16 residues. The CDR3 spells CASSLGTPSSGNTIYF. The DNA of the CDR3 is TGTGCCAGCAGCTTAGGTACACCGAGCTCTGGAAACACCATATATTTT. Drawing the rest from reference TRBV7-8 and TRBJ1-3, the complete variable domain is GAGVSQSPRYKVAKRGQDVALRCDPISGHVSLFWYQQALGQGPEFLTYFQNEAQLDKSGLPSDRFFAERPEGSVSTLKIQRTQQEDSAVYLCASSLGTPSSGNTIYFGEGSWLTVV.

The V and J genes are TRBV2 and TRBJ1-1, with 7 bases identical to TRBD1. Germline CDR1 SNHLY, CDR2 FYNNEI. This CDR3 has 11 residues. J gave up 12 bases and V 7 bases, and 8 bases lay outside the gene matches. This CDR3 reads CASTGGQRPFF. The CDR3 nucleotides read TGTGCCAGCACTGGGGGACAGCGACCTTTCTTT.

This sequence joins TRBV27 and TRBJ2-2, with 9 bases identical to TRBD2. The CDR3 covers 15 residues. Germline CDR1 is MNHEY and CDR2 is SMNVEV (reference sequence). Unmatched junction bases numbered 7, after V lost 6 bases and J lost 5 bases. CDR3 residues: CASSDKAGGTGELFF. In DNA form, the CDR3 reads TGTGCCAGCAGCGACAAAGCGGGGGGAACCGGGGAGCTGTTTTTT.

This sequence joins TRBV27 and TRBJ1-2, with D maybe TRBD1 (6 bases). This CDR3 spans 14 amino acids. Trimming pared 2 bases from V and 4 bases from J, leaving 11 bases between. Germline assignment: CDR1 MNHEY and CDR2 SMNVEV (reference sequence). For the CDR3, the DNA is TGTGCCAGCAGTTTACGAGGACAGTTCTATGGCTACACCTTC. This gives the protein CASSLRGQFYGYTF.

The chain uses TRBV13 and TRBJ2-2; D call uncertain. This CDR3 is built from 14 residues. Germline lookup yields CDR1 PRHDT and CDR2 FYEKMQ (reference sequence). Trimming removed 7 bases at V and 1 base at J, with 10 bases between. The CDR3 DNA is TGTGCCAGCAACCCCTCAGGGAACACCGGGGAGCTGTTTTTT. It yields the protein CASNPSGNTGELFF.

V and J are TRBV29-1 and TRBJ2-3; 7 positions match TRBD2. V lost 4 bases to trimming and J lost 1 base; unmatched junction nucleotides: 5. The CDR3 loop spans 14 amino acids. Germline values: CDR1 SQVTM, CDR2 ANQGSEA. The CDR3 DNA reads as TGCAGCGTTGCGGGGGGAGTAGGCACAGATACGCAGTATTTT. Protein product: CSVAGGVGTDTQYF.

This clone was found a few times. The chain uses TRBV27 and TRBJ2-1; D remains ambiguous. There are 14 residues in the CDR3. Trimming left V 0 bases short and J 6 bases short, with 9 bases between. Looked up from germline, CDR1 is MNHEY and CDR2 is SMNVEV (reference sequence). The CDR3 DNA follows: TGTGCCAGCAGTTTATCAGAGAGAGGCAATGAGCAGTTCTTC. As protein: CASSLSERGNEQFF.